Listed below are T cell receptor beta chains from one sample, sequenced in a study of Ad26.COV2.S vaccination and SARS-CoV-2 variants. Repertoires were generated with immunoSEQ multiplex PCR, while TCRdb's copy carries only in-frame clones and drops some. This sample yields more than 300,000 clones, of which less than 90% are seen a single time; roughly 10% belongs to the top ten. This material consisted of peripheral blood, taken in a trial of Ad26.COV2.S vaccine versus placebo. These receptors all come from a person between 18 and 65 years old who received the Ad26.COV2.S COVID-19 vaccine or a placebo. Both conserved end residues are part of each CDR3. A D gene is named only where the DNA matches it firmly. Some rows mark clone size as missing; the rest say once, few, many or name a class of expanded clone.

>NA|NA|TRBV29-1|TRBJ2-1
TGCAGCGTTGAGGGGGGGGACAGATCGGGTGAGCAGTTCTTC
CSVEGGDRSGEQFF
>TRBD2|once|TRBV7-9|TRBJ2-1
TGTGCCAGCAGCTTAGCGGGGGGACTAGCGGTGCTAGACGAGTTCTTC
CASSLAGGLAVLDEFF
>NA|NA|TRBV18|TRBJ1-2
TGTGCCAGCTCACCCGGTGGCGGTAGTAACTATGGCTACACCTTC
CASSPGGGSNYGYTF
>NA|NA|TRBV5-6|TRBJ1-2
TGTGCCAGCAGCTTAAAGTCCTATGGCTACACCTTC
CASSLKSYGYTF
>NA|NA|TRBV10-3|TRBJ2-2
TGTGCCATCAGTGAGGCTGGGCGTACCGGGGAGCTGTTTTTT
CAISEAGRTGELFF
>NA|NA|TRBV7-3|TRBJ2-1
TGTGCCAGCAGCCGGACTGGAACGTTTCGTAATGAGCAGTTCTTC
CASSRTGTFRNEQFF
>NA|NA|TRBV4-2|TRBJ1-1
TGTGCCAGCAGCCGCGACCTTAAGCAGGGTGAAGCTTTCTTT
CASSRDLKQGEAFF
>NA|NA|TRBV5-1|TRBJ1-2
TGCGCCAGCAGCTTGGAGCCACAGGGTGGCTACACCTTC
CASSLEPQGGYTF
>NA|NA|TRBV7-2|TRBJ2-7
TGTGCCAGCAGCTTAATCTTCCCGGGGGACGAGCAGTACTTC
CASSLIFPGDEQYF
>NA|NA|TRBV7-8|TRBJ2-4
TGTGCCAGCAGCCATCCTTTAAAAAACATTCAGTACTTC
CASSHPLKNIQYF
>NA|few|TRBV19|TRBJ1-1
TGTGCCAGCGCAGGATTTCTGAACACTGAAGCTTTCTTT
CASAGFLNTEAFF
>TRBD2|once|TRBV6-5|TRBJ2-7
TGTGCCAGCAATCCGCTAGCGGGGCCATCCTACGAGCAGTACTTC
CASNPLAGPSYEQYF
>TRBD1|NA|TRBV5-4|TRBJ1-1
TGTGCCAGCAGCTTATCTGACAGGGCTAGGAGGAGAGGCACTGAAGCTTTCTTT
CASSLSDRARRRGTEAFF
>TRBD1|NA|TRBV5-1|TRBJ2-5
TGCGCCAGCAGCCCCCTCGACAGGGGGCGGTGGGAGACCCAGTACTTC
CASSPLDRGRWETQYF
>NA|few|TRBV4-1|TRBJ1-6
TGCGCCAGCAGCCAAGAAATGGGAAATTCACCCCTCCACTTT
CASSQEMGNSPLHF
>NA|NA|TRBV7-9|TRBJ2-5
TGTGCCAGCAGCTCGGGTCAAGAGACCCAGTACTTC
CASSSGQETQYF
>TRBD1|NA|TRBV5-1|TRBJ2-3
TGCGCCAGCAGCTCGAAAGGGACAGGGGCACGCGTGGGGAGCACAGATACGCAGTATTTT
CASSSKGTGARVGSTDTQYF
>NA|NA|TRBV6-2/TRBV6-3|TRBJ1-5
TGTGCCAGCAGTTACCTCGACGTGCAGCCCCAGCATTTT
CASSYLDVQPQHF
>TRBD2|NA|TRBV18|TRBJ2-7
TGTGCCAGCTCACAGTCCAGCGGGATGTTTAACGAGCAGTACTTC
CASSQSSGMFNEQYF
>NA|few|TRBV7-3|TRBJ2-2
TGTGCCAGCAGCCCTGTCGGCTCCGCGAACACCGGGGAGCTGTTTTTT
CASSPVGSANTGELFF
>NA|NA|TRBV4-3|TRBJ1-4
TGCGCCAGCAGCCAAGAGAGGAGGGGAATTCTTCGGCATGAAAAACTGTTTTTT
CASSQERRGILRHEKLFF
>TRBD1|NA|TRBV7-2|TRBJ2-2
TGTGCCAGCAGCTCCGGGACAGTGAACACCGGGGAGCTGTTTTTT
CASSSGTVNTGELFF
>NA|NA|TRBV5-6|TRBJ1-3
TGTGCCAGCAGCTCGGGGTACTCTGGAAACACCATATATTTT
CASSSGYSGNTIYF
>NA|NA|TRBV6-2/TRBV6-3|TRBJ2-7
TGTGCCAGCAGTTCCACTGCGGAATACGAGCAGTACTTC
CASSSTAEYEQYF
>NA|NA|TRBV6-5|TRBJ2-1
TGTGCCAGCCTTGAACGGGACAACTCCTACAATGAGCAGTTCTTC
CASLERDNSYNEQFF
>NA|NA|TRBV4-3|TRBJ2-7
TGCGCCAGCAGCCAAATCTTGGACAGCTCCTACGAGCAGTACTTC
CASSQILDSSYEQYF
>TRBD1|NA|TRBV6-4|TRBJ1-4
TGTGCCAGCAGTGAGGCGGACAGGGCGAATGAAAAACTGTTTTTT
CASSEADRANEKLFF
>NA|once|TRBV6-5|TRBJ1-4
TGTGCCAGCAGTCCTAGGCGGCTAGGGGGTGAAAAACTGTTTTTT
CASSPRRLGGEKLFF
>TRBD1|NA|TRBV30|TRBJ1-1
TGTGCCTGGAACAGGGGGCGGGGGACTGAAGCTTTCTTT
CAWNRGRGTEAFF
>NA|NA|TRBV5-1|TRBJ2-7
TGCGCCAGCAGCTCCCGGGACTCCCTCTCCTACGAGCAGTACTTC
CASSSRDSLSYEQYF
>NA|once|TRBV28|TRBJ1-3
TGTGCCAGCAGTTTATGGGCAACGGGGACGGGAAACACCATATATTTT
CASSLWATGTGNTIYF
>NA|few|TRBV4-2|TRBJ1-2
TGTGCCAGCAGCCAATTGGGACGAGGGCACTATGGCTACACCTTC
CASSQLGRGHYGYTF
>NA|NA|TRBV7-8|TRBJ2-7
TGTGCCAGCAGCCGGGGGAGCGACGAGCAGTACTTC
CASSRGSDEQYF
>NA|few|TRBV21-1|TRBJ2-2
TGTGCCAGCAGCAACCGGGACAGGAACACCGGGGAGCTGTTTTTT
CASSNRDRNTGELFF
>NA|NA|TRBV27|TRBJ2-1
TGTGCCAGCAGTTCATTCAGACATGAGCAGTTCTTC
CASSSFRHEQFF
>NA|NA|TRBV2|TRBJ2-7
TGTGCCAGCAGTCCAACCTTCCAGGGGGAGCAGTACTTC
CASSPTFQGEQYF
>NA|once|TRBV5-1|TRBJ2-5
TGCGCCAGCAGCATTCTGCGCGGTGGGACCCAGTACTTC
CASSILRGGTQYF
>NA|NA|TRBV3-1/TRBV3-2|TRBJ1-1
TGTGCCAGCAGCCAAGCTTCACAAACCACTGAAGCTTTCTTT
CASSQASQTTEAFF
>NA|NA|TRBV1|TRBJ1-2
TGCACCAGCAGCCAAGGCCCCGGGACAGGGGATTACACCTTC
CTSSQGPGTGDYTF
>NA|NA|TRBV6-5|TRBJ2-4
TGTGCCAGCAGTTACTCGGCGTCAATAGCCAAAAACATTCAGTACTTC
CASSYSASIAKNIQYF
>TRBD1|NA|TRBV15|TRBJ1-5
TGTGCCACCAGCAGGGACAGGGGGATCGGTCAGCCCCAGCATTTT
CATSRDRGIGQPQHF
>TRBD1|many|TRBV28|TRBJ1-2
TGTGCCAGCAGTTTAGAGGACAGGGATGACTATGGCTACACCTTC
CASSLEDRDDYGYTF
>NA|few|TRBV14|TRBJ1-1
TGTGCCAGCAGCCAAGGTAGGACGGTAAACACTGAAGCTTTCTTT
CASSQGRTVNTEAFF
>NA|NA|TRBV5-4|TRBJ2-5
TGTGCCAGCAGCTCGAGTTCCGGAGTGGGGACCCAGTACTTC
CASSSSSGVGTQYF
>TRBD2|NA|TRBV12-3/TRBV12-4|TRBJ2-7
TGTGCCAGCAGTTTGGGGGGGACCTACGAGCAGTACTTC
CASSLGGTYEQYF
>NA|NA|TRBV5-8|TRBJ1-2
TGTGCCAGCAGCTTGGTCTTCGGCAGGGATAACTATGGCTACACCTTC
CASSLVFGRDNYGYTF
>NA|few|TRBV6-6|TRBJ1-5
TGTGCCAGCAGTTCCCTTGACGCGTCACCCCAGCATTTT
CASSSLDASPQHF
>NA|NA|TRBV27|TRBJ2-2
TGTGCCAGCAGTTCCCGGGCAGGGGTTGTCGCCGGGGAGCTGTTTTTT
CASSSRAGVVAGELFF
>TRBD1|NA|TRBV4-2|TRBJ1-6
TGTGCCAGCAGCCAAGAAGGGGGCGCCACAGGCAATTCACCCCTCCACTTT
CASSQEGGATGNSPLHF
>NA|few|TRBV2|TRBJ1-3
TGTGCCAGCAGTGAAGTTCTGCGGTTGAGCTCTGGAAACACCATATATTTT
CASSEVLRLSSGNTIYF
>NA|NA|TRBV29-1|TRBJ2-7
TGCAGCCCCAGGGCTGGGAGTAAGTCCTACGAGCAGTACTTC
CSPRAGSKSYEQYF
>NA|NA|TRBV28|TRBJ2-7
TGTGCCAGCACTCCTCAGTCGGGGACCTACGAGCAGTACTTC
CASTPQSGTYEQYF
>NA|NA|TRBV7-2|TRBJ2-1
TGTGCCAGCAGCCCTGTCCCATCGACCTACAATGAGCAGTTCTTC
CASSPVPSTYNEQFF
>TRBD1|NA|TRBV7-9|TRBJ2-2
TGTGCCAGCAGCTCGGGACAGGGGATTTATAGCGGGGAGCTGTTTTTT
CASSSGQGIYSGELFF
>TRBD1|NA|TRBV24-1|TRBJ2-1
TGTGCCACCAGTGGGACAGGGAACCTCTACAATGAGCAGTTCTTC
CATSGTGNLYNEQFF
>NA|NA|TRBV19|TRBJ2-3
TGTGCCAGTAGTATGACTTCCGGAGATACGCAGTATTTT
CASSMTSGDTQYF
>TRBD2|once|TRBV27|TRBJ2-5
TGTGCCAGCAGTTCCCCCCCCGGCGGGGGGGCCGGGGAGACCCAGTACTTC
CASSSPPGGGAGETQYF
>TRBD1|NA|TRBV28|TRBJ2-7
TGTGCCAGCAGTTCCGCGGGGACAGGGGTCTCCTACGAGCAGTACTTC
CASSSAGTGVSYEQYF
>TRBD1|NA|TRBV30|TRBJ1-1
TGTGCCTGGGAGGCGGGACAGGGGGATGAAGCTTTCTTT
CAWEAGQGDEAFF
>NA|NA|TRBV11-2|TRBJ1-3
TGTGCCAGCAGCGTCCTCCTCACGACCTCTGGAAACACCATATATTTT
CASSVLLTTSGNTIYF